This T cell receptor beta chain is from a study of shared clonotypes between healthy human individuals. Findings of the study overall: Naive CD4 clonotype sharing across several donors was around 5%.

The table came from immunoSEQ multiplex PCR; TCRdb's copy has only in-frame clones and leaves some out. The sample holds roughly 550,000 clones, just under 97% seen once. Germline V gene lookup returns CDR1 MNHEY and CDR2 SVGAGI. V was clipped by 0 bases and J by 6 bases, with 9 bases between them. The CDR3 is 14 amino acids. For this clone: The target antigen is unknown.

CD45RO-negative, CCR7-positively selected cells formed the naive CD8 fraction, excluding terminally differentiated effector memory CD45RA+ cells. Caucasian adults residing in Nashville, Tennessee made up all the donors. The chain joins TRBV6-5 to TRBJ1-5; no definite D call. This TCR came from a woman in her 30s in good health. Sequenced: naive CD8+ T cells sorted from blood. CDR3 in amino acids: CASSYSSQIQPQHF. The CDR3 DNA is TGTGCCAGCAGTTACTCCTCTCAGATTCAGCCCCAGCATTTT.